This entry concerns a single TCR beta chain. Germline CDR1 and CDR2: SGHKS and YYEKEE (reference sequence). CDR3 length equals 17 residues. V was clipped by 4 bases and J by 0 bases; unmatched bases: 7. This sample is part of a study of blood T cell repertoires in COVID-19. Overall study context: Specimens from acute and convalescent COVID-19 originated in the United States, Italy and Spain. T cells, B-cell-depleted T cells, or PBMCs supplied cDNA or gDNA.

Per the original methods: Quantification of nucleated cells was approximated via reference gene primer amplification. Sequencing was performed with immunoSEQ multiplex PCR; in TCRdb, only in-frame clones are kept and a portion is missing. D and trimming were read from the DNA, whereas the V and J calls and clone size are those reported in that table. The data show about 74,000 clones, around nine tenths seen once. V and J are TRBV5-5 and TRBJ1-4, with 9 bases identical to TRBD1. Sequenced material: peripheral blood. The clonotype was recovered from an elderly woman with active or convalescent COVID-19. The CDR3: CASSQTGTGSTNEKLFF. In DNA, the CDR3 is TGTGCCAGCAGCCAAACCGGGACAGGGTCAACTAATGAAAAACTGTTTTTT.